One sample yielded the 27 T cell receptor beta chains listed below, sequenced in a study of spatial heterogeneity in lung cancer. TCRdb fed the 5' RACE reads into MiXCR, producing one record per CDR3 protein. This repertoire shows tens of thousands of distinct CDR3 sequences, about 12% found once; its top ten account for roughly two fifths. Specified time point: sample taken at primary tumor resection. Material for sequencing was whole RNA from tumor, nontumor lung or frozen PBMC, left unsorted. The material was PBMCs, obtained at surgery. The receptors originated from a male donor with early-stage non-small cell lung cancer.

In its sample, this clonotype was seen a few times. The V and J genes are TRBV5-1 and TRBJ1-6; TRBD1 matches 7 bases. This CDR3 spans 15 amino acids. The V and J ends lost 4 bases and 7 bases, in that order; junction bases with no gene match: 8. The V gene's germline CDR1 is SGHRS and CDR2 YFSETQ. In DNA, the CDR3 is TGCGCCAGCAGCCCGCGACAGGGTCCGAATTCACCCCTCCACTTT. This translates into CASSPRQGPNSPLHF.

This clonotype was detected many times. V usage is TRBV5-1 and J usage is TRBJ1-1; a weak D match, TRBD1 (6 bases). The CDR3 contains 17 residues. The V and J ends lost 4 bases and 2 bases respectively, with 21 bases between them. The germline V gene encodes CDR1 SGHRS and CDR2 YFSETQ. Here the CDR3 DNA reads TGCGCCAGCAGCCGGCAGGGACACGGACTGACTAACACTGAAGCTTTCTTT. Encoded protein: CASSRQGHGLTNTEAFF.

The J gene is TRBJ1-2, the V gene TRBV6-1, with D possibly being TRBD1 (5 bases). Trimming stripped 0 bases from V and 8 bases from J, with 13 bases between. CDR3 length: 14 residues. Germline V CDR1 and CDR2: MNHNS, SASEGT. The DNA for the CDR3 is TGTGCCAGCAGTGAAGCCGGGGGTTTCTCCGGCTACACCTTC. Protein sequence: CASSEAGGFSGYTF.

This clonotype has more than one count but fewer than ten. This chain links TRBV29-1 with TRBJ2-7; TRBD1 aligns across 10 bases. Germline loops: CDR1 SQVTM, CDR2 ANQGSEA. The CDR3 loop spans 15 amino acids. The V and J ends lost 1 base and 3 bases, in that order; junction bases with no gene match: 6. CDR3 coding DNA: TGCAGCGTTGAAGGGGAAGGGACAGGGGACTACGAGCAGTACTTC. Translated: CSVEGEGTGDYEQYF.

This chain connects TRBV24-1 to TRBJ2-3, with 7 nucleotides matching TRBD2. The junction had 11 bases not matched to a gene; V was cut back by 2 bases and J by 7 bases. Germline loops: CDR1 KGHDR, CDR2 SFDVKD. The CDR3 is made up of 16 amino acids. In DNA, the CDR3 is TGTGCCACCAGTGATTCAAAACGCGGGGGTTTACATACGCAGTATTTT. Translating gives CATSDSKRGGLHTQYF.

V is TRBV29-1 and J is TRBJ2-7; 9 bases fit TRBD1. The ends lost 3 bases at V and 5 bases at J; junction bases unmatched: 8. Germline V gene sequence: CDR1 SQVTM, CDR2 ANQGSEA. The CDR3 covers 14 residues. This CDR3 reads CSVDSGTGRDEQYF. The CDR3 DNA reads TGCAGCGTTGACTCCGGGACAGGGAGAGACGAGCAGTACTTC.

The chain recombines TRBV27 with TRBJ1-6; 11 bases align to TRBD1. The CDR3 is 15 amino acids. Germline V gives CDR1 MNHEY, CDR2 SMNVEV (reference sequence). V dropped 0 bases and J dropped 10; count of bases not matched to a gene: 2. The CDR3 here is CASSLSDRGRSPLHF. The CDR3, as DNA: TGTGCCAGCAGTTTATCGGACAGGGGGCGATCACCCCTCCACTTT.

In DNA form, the CDR3 reads TGCGCCAGCAGTTCCGGGACCATACCCACAGATACGCAGTATTTT. Translated: CASSSGTIPTDTQYF. The chain has TRBV5-1 and TRBJ2-3; D tentatively fits TRBD1 or TRBD2 (5 bases each). Germline CDR1 and CDR2: SGHRS and YFSETQ. V shed 5 bases and J shed 2 bases, with 15 bases lying between them. The CDR3 contains 15 residues. Based on the CDR3 plus reference TRBV5-1 and TRBJ2-3, the full variable domain is KAGVTQTPRYLIKTRGQQVTLSCSPISGHRSVSWYQQTPGQGLQFLFEYFSETQRNKGNFPGRFSGRQFSNSRSEMNVSTLELGDSALYLCASSSGTIPTDTQYFGPGTRLTVL.

This clonotype showed up just a few times. The chain uses TRBV4-1 and TRBJ1-2; 7 bases align to TRBD1. Germline V lookup: CDR1 MGHRA, CDR2 YSYEKL. V shed 2 bases and J 2 bases; nucleotides not matched to a gene: 5. The CDR3 loop spans 15 amino acids. DNA of the CDR3: TGCGCCAGCAGCCAAAATAAACAGGGGAACTATGGCTACACCTTC. Translation gives CASSQNKQGNYGYTF.

V is TRBV28 and J is TRBJ2-3, with 14 positions matching TRBD2. This CDR3 has 14 residues. J lost 6 bases, V lost 6 bases, and 2 bases had no gene match. Germline V gives CDR1 MDHEN, CDR2 SYDVKM. The CDR3 loop is CASRRTSGRDTQYF. CDR3 coding DNA: TGTGCCAGCAGAAGGACTAGCGGGAGGGATACGCAGTATTTT.

This clonotype was observed at least ten times. This sequence joins TRBV29-1 and TRBJ1-5; D ambiguous. The CDR3 is 16 residues long. The germline CDR1 and CDR2 sequences are SQVTM and ANQGSEA. The ends were cut back, 1 base at V and 2 bases at J, with 15 bases in the middle. The CDR3: CSVEVSSGVGNQPQHF. The CDR3 DNA is TGCAGCGTTGAAGTATCAAGTGGGGTAGGCAATCAGCCCCAGCATTTT.

Notes on this clonotype: At one boundary the junction diverges from the germline segment, which might be a read error. The chain recombines TRBV30 with TRBJ1-2, with D unclear. CDR3 size: 12 residues. Germline loops: CDR1 GTSNPN, CDR2 SVGIG (reference sequence). CDR3 protein: CAWSIANTAAFF. DNA for the CDR3: TGTGCCTGGAGTATTGCGAACACCGCCGCATTTTTC.

The gene calls are TRBV7-2 and TRBJ1-2; tentatively, D is TRBD1 (5 bases). Trimming left V 7 bases short and J 2 bases short, with 17 bases between. CDR3 size: 15 residues. Germline CDR1 and CDR2: SGHTA and FQGNSA. The CDR3, as DNA: TGTGCCAGCATCCCCTCCGTGGGGGGGAACTATGGCTACACCTTC. Its translation is CASIPSVGGNYGYTF.

This clonotype was seen ten or more times. The V call is TRBV7-2, the J call TRBJ2-3; TRBD2 matches 15 bases. The germline CDR1 and CDR2 sequences are SGHTA and FQGNSA. This CDR3 is built from 19 residues. Trimming removed 4 bases from V and 3 bases from J; junction bases left unmatched: 11. The CDR3, as DNA: TGTGCCAGCAGCTCACGCAGGACTAGCGGGGGGGCCTGGACAGATACGCAGTATTTT. The encoded protein is CASSSRRTSGGAWTDTQYF.

This clonotype has only a few counts. CDR3 in amino acids: CASNRDRGHEQFF. CDR3 DNA: TGTGCCAGCAACCGGGACAGGGGACATGAGCAGTTCTTC. The chain uses TRBV2 and TRBJ2-1, with 10 bases identical to TRBD1. Unmatched junction bases numbered 5, after V lost 7 bases and J lost 8 bases. The CDR3 runs 13 residues. Germline CDR1 reads SNHLY; CDR2 reads FYNNEI.

In its sample, this clonotype was seen many times. V gene TRBV14 combines with J gene TRBJ2-7; tentatively, D is TRBD1 or TRBD2 (5 bases each). Germline CDR1 SGHDN, CDR2 FVKESK. This CDR3 comprises 13 residues. V lost 1 base and J lost 7, with 11 bases in between. Here the CDR3 DNA reads TGTGCCAGCAGCCAAGGAGGGGTCGGGGAGCAGTACTTC. Translating it yields CASSQGGVGEQYF. The whole variable domain, filled in from reference TRBV14 and TRBJ2-7, reads EAGVTQFPSHSVIEKGQTVTLRCDPISGHDNLYWYRRVMGKEIKFLLHFVKESKQDESGMPNNRFLAERTGGTYSTLKVQPAELEDSGVYFCASSQGGVGEQYFGPGTRLTVT.

This clonotype appeared a few times. This chain uses TRBV28 with TRBJ2-5; possibly TRBD2 for D (6 bases). This CDR3 has 14 residues. Trimming pared 3 bases from V and 0 bases from J, leaving 8 bases between. Looked up from germline, CDR1 is MDHEN and CDR2 is SYDVKM. The CDR3 is CASSLDYYQETQYF. CDR3 nucleotide sequence: TGTGCCAGCAGTTTGGACTATTACCAAGAGACCCAGTACTTC.

This clonotype appeared a few times. The chain is built from TRBV30 and TRBJ2-1; a possible D gene is TRBD2 (7 bases). Germline-derived CDR1 and CDR2 are GTSNPN and SVGIG (reference sequence). V lost 3 bases and J 6 bases, leaving 21 bases between the germline ends. The CDR3 spans 16 residues. The CDR3 protein is CAWRQSWGRGSNEQFF. The CDR3 nucleotides are TGTGCCTGGAGACAATCTTGGGGGAGGGGGTCCAATGAGCAGTTCTTC.

This clonotype was found a few times. A read error may explain this, as a much larger clone is one base away. The chain is built from TRBV7-3 and TRBJ2-1; 9 bases are a match to TRBD2. V trimming: 5 bases; J trimming: 0 bases; junction bases outside the gene matches: 2. The CDR3 is 15 amino acids. The germline gives CDR1 SGHTA, CDR2 FQGTGA. This chain's CDR3 is CASSISGSSYNEQFF. The CDR3 coding sequence is TGTGCCAGCAGCATTAGCGGGAGCTCCTACAATGAGCAGTTCTTC.

This clonotype was observed a handful of times. This CDR3 is CSARQTRANQPQHF. Written as DNA, the CDR3 is TGCAGTGCTAGACAGACCAGGGCCAATCAGCCCCAGCATTTT. This chain uses TRBV20-1 with TRBJ1-5; perhaps TRBD1 as D (5 bases). Germline V CDR1 and CDR2: DFQATT, SNEGSKA (reference sequence). The CDR3 contains 14 residues. The germline V and J ends were trimmed by 2 bases and 3 bases, with 11 bases remaining between them.

The V call is TRBV25-1, the J call TRBJ2-5; D remains ambiguous. Germline CDR1 and CDR2: MGHDK and SYGVNS. The CDR3 covers 11 residues. The V end was cut by 4 bases, the J end by 4 bases, with 4 bases between. The DNA of the CDR3 is TGTGCCAGCAGTGGCAGAGAGACCCAGTACTTC. It translates to CASSGRETQYF.

The chain links TRBV11-2 to TRBJ2-1; TRBD1 is a possible D gene (6 bases). Germline CDR1 and CDR2: SGHAT and FQNNGV. The CDR3 sequence is 12 residues long. V lost 6 bases and J lost 9, with 12 bases in between. CDR3 protein: CASRGAALEQFF. DNA for the CDR3: TGTGCCAGCAGGGGGGCAGCCCTTGAGCAGTTCTTC.

This chain uses TRBV9 with TRBJ1-2; tentatively, D is TRBD1 (5 bases). The CDR3 runs to 14 residues. Germline lookup yields CDR1 SGDLS and CDR2 YYNGEE. V dropped 4 bases and J dropped 7 bases, with 17 bases sitting between them. The CDR3 DNA follows: TGTGCCAGCAGCCCCTGGATAGGGGATTTTGGCTACACCTTC. It specifies CASSPWIGDFGYTF.

This chain joins TRBV7-9 and TRBJ2-7; TRBD2 aligns across 13 bases. Looked up from germline, CDR1 is SEHNR and CDR2 is FQNEAQ (reference sequence). The CDR3 spans 16 residues. With 3 bases clipped from V and 2 bases from J, the junction kept 4 bases outside the gene matches. The DNA for the CDR3 is TGTGCCAGCAGCTTGGGACTAGCGGGGTCTACCTACGAGCAGTACTTC. It specifies CASSLGLAGSTYEQYF.

This chain uses TRBV11-2 with TRBJ2-3, with a weak D call TRBD2 (6 bases). V was trimmed by 4 bases and J by 3 bases, leaving 11 bases between them. This CDR3 is 14 amino acids long. In germline, CDR1 is SGHAT, CDR2 FQNNGV. The chain's CDR3 is CASSSSSGTDTQYF. CDR3 DNA: TGTGCCAGCAGCTCCTCAAGCGGGACAGATACGCAGTATTTT.

This clonotype has just a few counts. The gene calls are TRBV7-2 and TRBJ1-5; 8 bases are a match to TRBD1. V dropped 4 bases and J dropped 4; count of bases not matched to a gene: 3. CDR1 SGHTA and CDR2 FQGNSA come from the germline V gene. The CDR3 runs to 14 residues. CDR3 sequence (DNA): TGTGCCAGCAGCTCTACAGGGGGGAATCAGCCCCAGCATTTT. Protein: CASSSTGGNQPQHF.

V and J are TRBV7-9 and TRBJ2-7; weak D call: TRBD1 (6 bases). The CDR3 runs 14 residues. The V end was cut by 5 bases, the J end by 4 bases, with 15 bases between. CDR1 is SEHNR and CDR2 is FQNEAQ in the germline V gene (reference sequence). This chain's CDR3 is CASSPRTALYEQYF. CDR3 DNA sequence: TGTGCCAGCAGCCCGCGGACAGCGTTATACGAGCAGTACTTC.